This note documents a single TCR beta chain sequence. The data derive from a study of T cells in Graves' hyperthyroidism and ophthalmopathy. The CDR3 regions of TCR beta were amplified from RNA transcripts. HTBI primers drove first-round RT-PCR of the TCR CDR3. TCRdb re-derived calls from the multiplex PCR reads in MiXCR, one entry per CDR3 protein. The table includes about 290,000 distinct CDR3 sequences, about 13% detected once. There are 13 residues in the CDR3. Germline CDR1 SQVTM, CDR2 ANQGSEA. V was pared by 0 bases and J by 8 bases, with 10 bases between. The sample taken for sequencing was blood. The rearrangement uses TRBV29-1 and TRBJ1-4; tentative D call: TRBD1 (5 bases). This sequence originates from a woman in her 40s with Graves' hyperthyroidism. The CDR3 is CSVEEGGGEKLFF. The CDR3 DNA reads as TGCAGCGTTGAAGAGGGGGGAGGCGAAAAACTGTTTTTT.